The next 8 T cell receptor beta chains were all read from a single sample in a study of control samples from healthy donors and cancer patients. This table comes from immunoSEQ multiplex PCR, and its TCRdb copy is limited to in-frame clones, with some not included. This sample carries roughly 41,000 clones, around 94% of them seen once, and the ten largest clones take roughly 25%. Sequenced sample: blood. The receptors were gathered from a man in his 60s in good health.

This clone was picked up one time. The CDR3 DNA follows: TGTGCGCCCATGGGAGAGACCCAGTACTTC. It codes for CAPMGETQYF. The chain recombines TRBV10-3 with TRBJ2-5; D remains ambiguous. CDR1 ENHRY and CDR2 SYGVKD come from the germline V gene. The CDR3 has 10 residues.

The table lists this clone with a count of one. The V gene is TRBV19, the J gene TRBJ1-2, with 7 bases that match TRBD1. Trimming took 0 bases from V and 4 from J; bases not matched to a gene: 2. This CDR3 is 14 amino acids long. Germline V gives CDR1 LNHDA, CDR2 SQIVND (reference sequence). This chain's CDR3 is CASSIETGTYGYTF. Written as DNA, the CDR3 is TGTGCCAGTAGTATAGAGACAGGGACCTATGGCTACACCTTC.

The J gene is TRBJ2-1, the V gene TRBV19, with D possibly matching TRBD2 (5 bases). CDR1 is LNHDA and CDR2 is SQIVND in the germline V gene (reference sequence). The CDR3 has 16 residues. The V gene lost 7 bases and the J gene lost 0 bases, with 16 bases spanning the gap. This CDR3 reads CASTFRTASSYNEQFF. The CDR3 DNA reads TGTGCCAGTACCTTCCGGACTGCGAGCTCCTACAATGAGCAGTTCTTC.

This chain links TRBV19 with TRBJ2-3; 7 bases map to TRBD1. Germline CDR1 is LNHDA and CDR2 is SQIVND (reference sequence). CDR3 length equals 12 residues. J lost 9 bases, V lost 1 base, and 1 base had no gene match. The DNA for the CDR3 is TGTGCCAGTAGTATAGTGGACAGGACGCAGTATTTT. Protein sequence: CASSIVDRTQYF.

This chain links TRBV30 with TRBJ1-5; D unresolved. This CDR3 is 12 amino acids long. Germline CDR1 GTSNPN, CDR2 SVGIG (reference sequence). V lost 6 bases to trimming and J lost 3 bases, with 9 bases between them. CDR3 bases: TGTGCCTGTTGTTCTCACAATCAGCCCCAGCATTTT. Amino acid sequence: CACCSHNQPQHF.

The chain uses TRBV6-5 and TRBJ1-2; the D gene is possibly TRBD1 (5 bases). V lost 8 bases, J lost 7 bases, and 20 bases lay in between. Germline CDR1 reads MNHEY; CDR2 reads SVGAGI. The CDR3 has 14 residues. The CDR3, as DNA: TGTGCCAGCCTTCGGCGGGGGGTTTCGGGTGGCTACACCTTC. Protein product: CASLRRGVSGGYTF.

The rearrangement joins TRBV7-2 to TRBJ2-7; the D gene is possibly TRBD2 (6 bases). This CDR3 has 14 residues. Germline CDR1 reads SGHTA; CDR2 reads FQGNSA. The V gene lost 0 bases and the J gene lost 6 bases, with 12 bases spanning the gap. CDR3 protein: CASSLAGGGGEQYF. As DNA, the CDR3 is TGTGCCAGCAGCTTAGCGGGGGGTGGAGGCGAGCAGTACTTC.

This chain links TRBV7-8 with TRBJ2-3; 8 bases are a match to TRBD2. CDR3 size: 16 residues. In germline, CDR1 is SGHVS, CDR2 FQNEAQ. V lost 2 bases, J lost 0 bases, and 4 bases stayed unmatched. The CDR3 DNA follows: TGTGCCAGCAGCTTATTTACTAGCGGTAGCACAGATACGCAGTATTTT. It translates to CASSLFTSGSTDTQYF.